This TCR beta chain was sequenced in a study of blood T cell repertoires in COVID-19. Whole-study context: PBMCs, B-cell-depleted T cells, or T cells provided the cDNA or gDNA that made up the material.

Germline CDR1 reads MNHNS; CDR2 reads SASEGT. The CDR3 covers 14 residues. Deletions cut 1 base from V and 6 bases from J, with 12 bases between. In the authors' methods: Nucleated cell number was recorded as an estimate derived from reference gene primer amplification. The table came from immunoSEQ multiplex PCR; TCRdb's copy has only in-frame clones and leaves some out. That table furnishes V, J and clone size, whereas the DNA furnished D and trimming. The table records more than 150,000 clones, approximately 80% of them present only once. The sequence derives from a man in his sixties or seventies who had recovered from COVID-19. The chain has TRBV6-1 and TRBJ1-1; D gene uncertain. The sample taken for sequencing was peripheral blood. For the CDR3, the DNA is TGTGCCAGCAGTGAAGTCCTCCGACGGGCTGAAGCTTTCTTT. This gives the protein CASSEVLRRAEAFF.